The 19 T cell receptor beta chains below come from one sample, sequenced in a study of blood T cells in healthy people across ages. A J-beta primer mix and a sample-barcoded 5' primer were used in a second PCR of about 7 to 12 cycles. MiXCR was run by TCRdb on the 5' RACE reads, yielding one entry per CDR3 protein. The table has under 1,000,000 distinct CDR3 sequences, roughly 35% seen once; the top ten hold 10% to 15%. Sequencing input: blood. Receptor source: a man between 18 and 29 years old in good health.

This clonotype was seen many times. The rearrangement joins TRBV7-2 to TRBJ2-3; 8 bases fit TRBD1. Trimming took 1 base from V and 4 from J; bases not matched to a gene: 1. The V gene's germline CDR1 is SGHTA and CDR2 FQGNSA. This CDR3 has 14 residues. In nucleotides, the CDR3 is TGTGCCAGCAGCTTAGGGACAGGGCCAGATACGCAGTATTTT. It translates to CASSLGTGPDTQYF.

The chain joins TRBV6-2 or TRBV6-3 to TRBJ2-1; 7 positions match TRBD2. Germline V gene lookup returns CDR1 MNHEY and CDR2 SVGEGT. This CDR3 contains 15 residues. Trimming at V came to 6 bases and at J to 5 bases, leaving 10 bases not matched to a gene. The CDR3 DNA follows: TGTGCCAGCAGGACGGGCCTAGCGGTAAACAATGAGCAGTTCTTC. Translating gives CASRTGLAVNNEQFF.

There are many counts of this clonotype. The chain couples TRBV2 to TRBJ2-7; D possibly corresponds to TRBD2 (5 bases). This CDR3 has 13 residues. Trimming removed 6 bases at V and 0 bases at J, with 9 bases between. The germline CDR1 and CDR2 sequences are SNHLY and FYNNEI. The CDR3 protein is CASRPGDSYEQYF. The CDR3 DNA reads as TGTGCCAGCAGACCCGGGGACTCCTACGAGCAGTACTTC.

The chain's CDR3 is CASSARTGPPNEQFF. The CDR3 nucleotides are TGTGCCAGCAGCGCAAGGACAGGCCCTCCCAATGAGCAGTTCTTC. This chain uses TRBV7-2 with TRBJ2-1, with TRBD1 matching over 7 bases. Trimming took 5 bases from V and 6 from J; bases not matched to a gene: 10. This CDR3 comprises 15 residues. The germline V gene has CDR1 SGHTA and CDR2 FQGNSA. The variable domain in full, with the rest retrieved from reference TRBV7-2 and TRBJ2-1, is GAGVSQSPSNKVTEKGKDVELRCDPISGHTALYWYRQSLGQGLEFLIYFQGNSAPDKSGLPSDRFSAERTGGSVSTLTIQRTQQEDSAVYLCASSARTGPPNEQFFGPGTRLTVL.

This clonotype was seen only once. The V call is TRBV9, the J call TRBJ2-5; 8 bases line up with TRBD1. Germline values: CDR1 SGDLS, CDR2 YYNGEE. J lost 3 bases, V lost 4 bases, and 11 bases had no gene match. The CDR3 sequence is 16 residues long. The CDR3 DNA follows: TGTGCCAGCAGCATCGGACAGGGAGAGGGAGAAGAGACCCAGTACTTC. Protein product: CASSIGQGEGEETQYF.

V gene TRBV6-1 combines with J gene TRBJ2-7, with D maybe TRBD2 (5 bases). With 2 bases removed from V and 7 bases from J, the gap between germline ends came to 12 bases. CDR3 length: 13 amino acids. Looked up from germline, CDR1 is MNHNS and CDR2 is SASEGT. The CDR3 sequence: CASSERAGNEQYF. The CDR3 DNA follows: TGTGCCAGCAGTGAACGGGCGGGCAATGAGCAGTACTTC.

V gene TRBV27 combines with J gene TRBJ2-4; D gene unclear. V was shortened by 6 bases and J by 0 bases, with 12 bases between the two germline ends. CDR1 and CDR2 from the germline V gene are MNHEY and SMNVEV (reference sequence). CDR3 size: 15 residues. The CDR3 spells CASRSLALAKNIQYF. The CDR3 nucleotides are TGTGCCAGCAGATCCTTGGCGCTAGCCAAAAACATTCAGTACTTC.

This clonotype was observed a handful of times. The rearrangement uses TRBV4-1 and TRBJ1-5; D not resolved. This CDR3 has 15 residues. The germline gives CDR1 MGHRA, CDR2 YSYEKL. V lost 0 bases and J lost 0, with 6 bases in between. CDR3 in amino acids: CASSQDGVSNQPQHF. The CDR3 DNA sequence: TGCGCCAGCAGCCAAGATGGGGTTAGCAATCAGCCCCAGCATTTT.

Note on this clonotype: An end of the junction differs from the germline gene, which may be a read error. The chain is built from TRBV2 and TRBJ2-3; 7 bases agree with TRBD2. Germline V gene sequence: CDR1 SNHLY, CDR2 FYNNEI. This CDR3 comprises 15 residues. In DNA, the CDR3 is TGTGCCGGCAGTGGGGAGGGTGTAGTCACAGATACGCAGTATTTT. Residues: CAGSGEGVVTDTQYF. Variable domain in full (rest from reference TRBV2 and TRBJ2-3): EPEVTQTPSHQVTQMGQEVILRCVPISNHLYFYWYRQILGQKVEFLVSFYNNEISEKSEIFDDQFSVERPDGSNFTLKIRSTKLEDSAMYFCAGSGEGVVTDTQYFGPGTRLTVL.

This clonotype was counted between two and nine times. One end of the junction fails to match germline, which may point to a read error. This chain connects TRBV25-1 to TRBJ2-6; unclear D gene. The CDR3 has 14 amino acids. Per the germline V gene, CDR1 is MGHDK and CDR2 is SYGVNS. CDR3 nucleotides: TGTGCCAGCAGTCAATACCCTGGGGCCAACGTCCTGACTTTC. Its translation is CASSQYPGANVLTF.

This clonotype was observed at least ten times. The chain links TRBV2 to TRBJ2-3; 14 nucleotides match TRBD2. Unmatched junction bases numbered 5, after V lost 3 bases and J lost 6 bases. This CDR3 is built from 16 residues. The germline CDR1 and CDR2 sequences are SNHLY and FYNNEI. Written as DNA, the CDR3 is TGTGCCAGCAGTGAGACTAGCGGGGGGGCCGTGGATACGCAGTATTTT. Protein: CASSETSGGAVDTQYF.

The chain recombines TRBV27 with TRBJ1-5; tentatively, D is TRBD1 (5 bases). Germline values: CDR1 MNHEY, CDR2 SMNVEV (reference sequence). This CDR3 is built from 13 residues. V was pared by 3 bases and J by 5 bases, with 8 bases between. The CDR3 sequence is CASSFRADQPQHF. Written as DNA, the CDR3 is TGTGCCAGCAGTTTCAGGGCGGATCAGCCCCAGCATTTT.

This chain connects TRBV12-3 or TRBV12-4 to TRBJ2-2; weak D call: TRBD2 (6 bases). V lost 10 bases, J lost 6 bases, and 15 bases lay in between. CDR3 length equals 13 residues. The CDR3 DNA reads TGTGCCAAGTTTCGGGGGTTCGCCGGGGAGCTGTTTTTT. Protein: CAKFRGFAGELFF.

V usage is TRBV20-1 and J usage is TRBJ2-5; 16 bases fit TRBD2. TRBJ2-7 matches the DNA end more closely, so the J call is doubtful. There are 16 residues in the CDR3. Per germline, CDR1 DFQATT and CDR2 SNEGSKA (reference sequence). CDR3 nucleotide sequence: TGCAGTGCTAGAGATACCGGGACTAGCGGGGGGGGCGAGCAGTACTTC. This translates into CSARDTGTSGGGEQYF.

Remarks on this clonotype: This CDR3 is missing its conserved last phenylalanine or tryptophan, likely due to a read error. The V and J genes are TRBV19 and TRBJ2-5; D perhaps matches TRBD1 (6 bases). The CDR3 sequence is 14 residues long. V dropped 4 bases and J dropped 1 base, with 10 bases sitting between them. The germline CDR1 and CDR2 sequences are LNHDA and SQIVND (reference sequence). In DNA form, the CDR3 reads TGTGCCAGTAGTACAAGGGACACCCAAGAGACCCAGTACCTC. The encoded protein is CASSTRDTQETQYL.

The rearrangement uses TRBV6-2 or TRBV6-3 and TRBJ1-2, with D tentatively TRBD1 (6 bases). Per germline, CDR1 MNHEY and CDR2 SVGEGT. CDR3 size: 16 residues. Trimming removed 5 bases at V and 2 bases at J, with 18 bases between. This CDR3 is CASSLNPDRRNYGYTF. The CDR3 nucleotides read TGTGCCAGCAGTCTAAACCCGGACAGAAGAAACTATGGCTACACCTTC.

The chain is built from TRBV5-5 and TRBJ1-2, with D unclear. The CDR3 length is 15 residues. V was pared by 0 bases and J by 4 bases, with 13 bases between. Per germline, CDR1 SGHKS and CDR2 YYEKEE (reference sequence). The CDR3 protein is CASSLGVTARYGYTF. DNA of the CDR3: TGTGCCAGCAGCTTGGGAGTAACGGCTCGCTATGGCTACACCTTC.

To note about this clonotype: This may arise from a read error, as a much more abundant clone is one base away. The rearrangement links TRBV20-1 to TRBJ2-1; 9 bases are shared with TRBD2. V shed 3 bases and J 13 bases; nucleotides not matched to a gene: 13. CDR1 DFQATT and CDR2 SNEGSKA come from the germline V gene (reference sequence). The CDR3 length is 14 residues. The CDR3 DNA follows: TGCAGTGCTAGGGGGACTAGCTTGTCAGAGACCCAGTTCTTC. Protein: CSARGTSLSETQFF.

V is TRBV2 and J is TRBJ2-4; 9 bases fit TRBD1. The germline gives CDR1 SNHLY, CDR2 FYNNEI. Trimming cost V 7 bases and J 13 bases; bases outside gene matches: 5. The CDR3 sequence is 11 residues long. The CDR3 DNA follows: TGTGCCAGCAAGGGACAGGGAGAGCAGTACTTC. Translation: CASKGQGEQYF.